This section outlines one TCR beta chain sequence together with its context. Its antigen is still unknown. The data are from a study of T cells after yellow fever vaccination. Findings and limits, study-wide: The study noted that FACS-sorted repertoires could contain abundant clonotypes contaminating from the bulk population.

The CDR3 spans 15 residues. V lost 3 bases and J lost 3; bases outside the gene matches: 3. The germline V gene has CDR1 SGDLS and CDR2 YYNGEE. One entry per CDR3 protein results from TCRdb running MiXCR on the 5' RACE reads. The table has some 560,000 distinct CDR3 sequences, about 17% seen once; the top ten hold roughly 17%. The rearrangement joins TRBV9 to TRBJ1-6; 7 bases are shared with TRBD1. The specimen comprised PBMCs, sampled around 5 days after the first yellow fever vaccination. This sequence was found in a man aged 18 to 30 who received the YFV17D yellow fever vaccine. CDR3 loop: CASSDRDSYNSPLHF. In DNA, the CDR3 is TGTGCCAGCAGCGACCGGGACAGCTATAATTCACCCCTCCACTTT. Together with reference TRBV9 and TRBJ1-6, the CDR3 gives the full variable domain: DSGVTQTPKHLITATGQRVTLRCSPRSGDLSVYWYQQSLDQGLQFLIQYYNGEERAKGNILERFSAQQFPDLHSELNLSSLELGDSALYFCASSDRDSYNSPLHFGNGTRLTVT.